Reported below is one TCR beta chain. The protocol was immunoSEQ multiplex PCR, while the TCRdb copy is restricted to in-frame clones and leaves out a portion. The table lists 100,000 to 150,000 clones, roughly 88% of them singletons. Trimming stripped 2 bases from V and 4 bases from J, with 8 bases between. The CDR3 extends over 13 amino acids. The germline V gene has CDR1 MNHNS and CDR2 SASEGT. This entry belongs to a study of cytomegalovirus exposure and HLA in healthy donors. Study information: The 90 to 150 validation repertoires and the roughly 670 first-cohort repertoires shared a platform, a later analysis reported.

The genes are TRBV6-1 and TRBJ1-2, with D possibly TRBD1 on 6 matching bases. This TCR derives from a man aged 18-30 years in good health and CMV-seronegative. Sequencing was done on a sample of PBMCs. The CDR3 DNA sequence: TGTGCCAGCAGTGAAAACAGGGCCTATGGCTACACCTTC. It yields the protein CASSENRAYGYTF.